The entry that follows covers one T cell receptor (beta chain) sequence. Its antigen is not known. The source of the sample is a study of immune evolution from preneoplasia to lung adenocarcinoma. Study overall: HLA loss of heterozygosity: about 7% AIS, approximately 15% MIA, approximately 31% ADC, none AAH.

This CDR3 has 11 amino acids. Germline loops: CDR1 SGHRS, CDR2 YFSETQ. Trimming took 4 bases from V and 6 from J, leaving 7 bases between them. Study-level points and caveats: From normal lung to invasive adenocarcinoma, top clone frequencies appeared to decrease.

Some clones are missing from TCRdb's copy, which holds only in-frame ones; the method was immunoSEQ multiplex PCR. The table lists 10,000 or so clones, about 88% of them singletons. The sequence came from a person aged 70 to 85 with invasive lung adenocarcinoma. Some clones in this sample may be carry-over from other donors' samples. The genes are TRBV5-1 and TRBJ2-5; D gene unclear. The sequencing input was FFPE invasive lung adenocarcinoma tissue. The CDR3 DNA reads TGCGCCAGCAGCCGGTCCCAGACCCAGTACTTC. Translation: CASSRSQTQYF.